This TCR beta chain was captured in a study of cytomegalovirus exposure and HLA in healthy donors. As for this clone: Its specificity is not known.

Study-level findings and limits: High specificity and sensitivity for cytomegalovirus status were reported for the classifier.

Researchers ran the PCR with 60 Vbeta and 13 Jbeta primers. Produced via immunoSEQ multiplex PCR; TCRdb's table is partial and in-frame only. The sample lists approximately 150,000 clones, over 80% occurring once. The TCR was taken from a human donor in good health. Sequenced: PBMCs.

This CDR3 is CASSYFGQGVVQPQHF. Written as DNA, the CDR3 is TGTGCCAGCAGCTACTTCGGACAGGGGGTGGTTCAGCCCCAGCATTTT. The J gene is TRBJ1-5, the V gene TRBV5-8; 10 bases map to TRBD1. Germline CDR1 SGHTS, CDR2 YDEGEE. The CDR3 consists of 16 residues. After removal of 3 bases from V and 6 bases from J, the junction contained 9 bases not matched to a gene.